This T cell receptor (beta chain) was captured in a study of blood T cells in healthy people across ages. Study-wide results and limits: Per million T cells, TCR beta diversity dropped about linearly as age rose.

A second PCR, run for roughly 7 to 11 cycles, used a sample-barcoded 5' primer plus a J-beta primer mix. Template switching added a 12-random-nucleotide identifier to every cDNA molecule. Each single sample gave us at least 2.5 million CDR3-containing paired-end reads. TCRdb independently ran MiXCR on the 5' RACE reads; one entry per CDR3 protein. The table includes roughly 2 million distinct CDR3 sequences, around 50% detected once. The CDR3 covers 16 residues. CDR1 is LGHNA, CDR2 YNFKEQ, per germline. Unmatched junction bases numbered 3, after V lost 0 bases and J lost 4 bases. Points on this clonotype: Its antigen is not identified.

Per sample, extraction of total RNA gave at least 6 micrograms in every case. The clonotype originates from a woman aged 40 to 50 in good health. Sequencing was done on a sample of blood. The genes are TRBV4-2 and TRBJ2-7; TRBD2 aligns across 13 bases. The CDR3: CASSQDTSGGVYEQYF. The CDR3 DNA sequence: TGTGCCAGCAGCCAAGATACTAGCGGGGGGGTTTACGAGCAGTACTTC.